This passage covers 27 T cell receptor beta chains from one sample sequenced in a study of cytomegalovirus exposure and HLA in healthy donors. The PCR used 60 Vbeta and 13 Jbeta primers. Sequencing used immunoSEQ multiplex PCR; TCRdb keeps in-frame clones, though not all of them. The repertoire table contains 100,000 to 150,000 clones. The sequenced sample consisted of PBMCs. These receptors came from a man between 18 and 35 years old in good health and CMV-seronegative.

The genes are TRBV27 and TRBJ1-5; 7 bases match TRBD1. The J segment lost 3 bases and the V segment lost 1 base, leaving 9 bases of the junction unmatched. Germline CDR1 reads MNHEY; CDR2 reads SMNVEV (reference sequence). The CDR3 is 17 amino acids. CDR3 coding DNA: TGTGCCAGCAGTTTATTCGTTGGGACAGAGCTCAATCAGCCCCAGCATTTT. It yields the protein CASSLFVGTELNQPQHF.

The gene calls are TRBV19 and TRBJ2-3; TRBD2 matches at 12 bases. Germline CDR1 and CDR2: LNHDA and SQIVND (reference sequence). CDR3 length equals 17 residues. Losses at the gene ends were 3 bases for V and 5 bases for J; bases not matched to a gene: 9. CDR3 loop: CASSMRTSGGQRDTQYF. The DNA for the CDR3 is TGTGCCAGTAGTATGCGAACTAGCGGGGGGCAACGAGATACGCAGTATTTT.

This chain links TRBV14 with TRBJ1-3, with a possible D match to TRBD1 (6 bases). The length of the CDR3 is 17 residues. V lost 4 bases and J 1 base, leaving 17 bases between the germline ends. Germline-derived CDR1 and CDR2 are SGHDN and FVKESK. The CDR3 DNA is TGTGCCAGCAGCCCTTACACAGGGCATGTATCTGGAAACACCATATATTTT. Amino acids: CASSPYTGHVSGNTIYF.

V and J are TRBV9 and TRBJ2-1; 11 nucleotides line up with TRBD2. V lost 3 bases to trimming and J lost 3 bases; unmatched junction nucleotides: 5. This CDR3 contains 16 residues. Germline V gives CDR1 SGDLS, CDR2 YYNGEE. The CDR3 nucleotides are TGTGCCAGCAGCGGTTCTAGCGGGGGGTTCTACAATGAGCAGTTCTTC. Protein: CASSGSSGGFYNEQFF.

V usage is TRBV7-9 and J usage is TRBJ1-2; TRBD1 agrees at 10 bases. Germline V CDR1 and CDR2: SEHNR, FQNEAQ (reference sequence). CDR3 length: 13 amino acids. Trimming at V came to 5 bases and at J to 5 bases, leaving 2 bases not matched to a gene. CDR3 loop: CASSQGQGYGYTF. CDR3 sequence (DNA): TGTGCCAGCAGCCAGGGACAGGGGTATGGCTACACCTTC.

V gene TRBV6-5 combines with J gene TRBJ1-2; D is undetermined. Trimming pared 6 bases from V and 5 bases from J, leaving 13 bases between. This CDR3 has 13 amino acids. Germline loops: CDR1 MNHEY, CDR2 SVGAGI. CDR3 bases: TGTGCCAGCAGGACGGGAAGCTTATATGGCTACACCTTC. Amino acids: CASRTGSLYGYTF.

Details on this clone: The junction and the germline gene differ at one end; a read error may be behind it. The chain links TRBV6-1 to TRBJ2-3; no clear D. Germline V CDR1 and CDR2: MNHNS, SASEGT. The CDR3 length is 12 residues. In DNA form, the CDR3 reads TGTGCCAACAGTGAAAGAGCAGATACGCAGTATTTT. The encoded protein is CANSERADTQYF.

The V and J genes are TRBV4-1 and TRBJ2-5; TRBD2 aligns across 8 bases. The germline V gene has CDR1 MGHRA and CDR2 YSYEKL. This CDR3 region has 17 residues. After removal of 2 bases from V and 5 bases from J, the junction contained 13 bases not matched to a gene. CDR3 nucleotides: TGCGCCAGCAGCCAACCTGGGCGGGGGGTCTCCGTGGAGACCCAGTACTTC. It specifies CASSQPGRGVSVETQYF.

The CDR3 protein is CASSFGQGVNTEAFF. DNA for the CDR3: TGCGCCAGCAGCTTCGGACAGGGGGTGAACACTGAAGCTTTCTTT. The rearrangement uses TRBV5-1 and TRBJ1-1; 10 nucleotides match TRBD1. From germline, CDR1 is SGHRS and CDR2 YFSETQ. Trimming cost V 2 bases and J 0 bases; bases outside gene matches: 1. The CDR3 covers 15 residues.

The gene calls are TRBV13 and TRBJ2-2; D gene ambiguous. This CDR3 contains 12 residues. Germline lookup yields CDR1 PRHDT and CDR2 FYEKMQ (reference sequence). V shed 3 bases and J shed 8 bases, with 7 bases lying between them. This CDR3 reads CASSFAGGELFF. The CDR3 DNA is TGTGCCAGCAGCTTCGCAGGAGGGGAGCTGTTTTTT.

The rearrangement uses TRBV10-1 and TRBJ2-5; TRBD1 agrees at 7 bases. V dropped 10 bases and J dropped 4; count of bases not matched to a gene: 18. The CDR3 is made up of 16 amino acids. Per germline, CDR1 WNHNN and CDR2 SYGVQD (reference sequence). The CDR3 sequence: CANKAPRMTGLETQYF. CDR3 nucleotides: TGCGCCAACAAGGCCCCTCGTATGACAGGGCTAGAGACCCAGTACTTC.

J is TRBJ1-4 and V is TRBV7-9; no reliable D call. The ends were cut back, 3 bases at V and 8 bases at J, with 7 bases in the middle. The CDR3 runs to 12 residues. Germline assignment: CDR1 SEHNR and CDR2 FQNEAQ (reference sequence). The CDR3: CASSFEQEKLFF. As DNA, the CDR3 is TGTGCCAGCAGCTTTGAACAGGAAAAACTGTTTTTT.

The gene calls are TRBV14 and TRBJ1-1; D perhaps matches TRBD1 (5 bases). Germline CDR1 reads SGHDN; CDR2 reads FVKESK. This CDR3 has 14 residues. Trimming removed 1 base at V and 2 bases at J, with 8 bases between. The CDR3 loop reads CASSQAGLNTEAFF. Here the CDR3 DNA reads TGTGCCAGCAGCCAAGCAGGGCTTAACACTGAAGCTTTCTTT.

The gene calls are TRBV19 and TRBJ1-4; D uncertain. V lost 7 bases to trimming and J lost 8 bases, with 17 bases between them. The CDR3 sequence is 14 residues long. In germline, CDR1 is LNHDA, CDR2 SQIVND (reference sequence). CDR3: CASTPHRNREKLFF. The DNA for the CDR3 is TGTGCCAGTACCCCGCATAGGAACAGAGAAAAACTGTTTTTT.

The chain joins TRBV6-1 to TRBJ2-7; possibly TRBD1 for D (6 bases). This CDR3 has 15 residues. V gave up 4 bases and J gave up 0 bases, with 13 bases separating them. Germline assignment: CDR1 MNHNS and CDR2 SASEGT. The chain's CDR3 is CASSGRDTYSYEQYF. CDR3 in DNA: TGTGCCAGCAGTGGAAGGGACACGTACTCCTACGAGCAGTACTTC.

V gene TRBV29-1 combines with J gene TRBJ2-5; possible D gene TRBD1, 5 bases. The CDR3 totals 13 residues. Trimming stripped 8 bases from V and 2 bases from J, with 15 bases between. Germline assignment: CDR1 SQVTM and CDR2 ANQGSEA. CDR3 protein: CSHCPPGQETQYF. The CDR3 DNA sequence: TGCAGCCACTGCCCCCCAGGGCAAGAGACCCAGTACTTC.

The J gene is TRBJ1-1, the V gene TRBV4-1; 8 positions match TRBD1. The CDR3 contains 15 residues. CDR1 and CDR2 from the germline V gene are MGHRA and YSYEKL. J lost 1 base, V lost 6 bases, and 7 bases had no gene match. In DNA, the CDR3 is TGCGCCAGCAGAACTGTTGGACAGGGGAACACTGAAGCTTTCTTT. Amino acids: CASRTVGQGNTEAFF.

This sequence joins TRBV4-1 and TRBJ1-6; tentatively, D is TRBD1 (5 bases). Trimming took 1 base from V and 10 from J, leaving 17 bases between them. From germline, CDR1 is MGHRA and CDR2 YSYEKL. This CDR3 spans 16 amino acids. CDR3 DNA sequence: TGCGCCAGCAGCCAAGGGGGGGGTCAGGCTGGGTCACCCCTCCACTTT. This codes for CASSQGGGQAGSPLHF.

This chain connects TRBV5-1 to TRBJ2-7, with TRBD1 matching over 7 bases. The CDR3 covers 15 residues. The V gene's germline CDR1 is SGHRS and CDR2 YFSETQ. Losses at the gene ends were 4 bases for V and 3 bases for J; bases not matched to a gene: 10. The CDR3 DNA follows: TGCGCCAGCAGCGAATCCGGGACAGTATTCTACGAGCAGTACTTC. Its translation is CASSESGTVFYEQYF.

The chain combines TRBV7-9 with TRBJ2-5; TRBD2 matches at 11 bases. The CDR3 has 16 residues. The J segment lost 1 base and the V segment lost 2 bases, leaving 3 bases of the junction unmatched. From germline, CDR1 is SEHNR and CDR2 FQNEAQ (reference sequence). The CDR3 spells CASSLSLAGVQETQYF. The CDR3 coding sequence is TGTGCCAGCAGCTTATCACTAGCGGGAGTCCAAGAGACCCAGTACTTC.

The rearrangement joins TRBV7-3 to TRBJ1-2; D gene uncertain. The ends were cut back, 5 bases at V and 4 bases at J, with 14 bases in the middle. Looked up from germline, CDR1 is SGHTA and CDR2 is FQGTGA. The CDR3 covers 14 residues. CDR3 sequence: CASSPAHGPYGYTF. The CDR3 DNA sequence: TGTGCCAGCAGCCCCGCCCATGGCCCCTATGGCTACACCTTC.

CDR3 loop: CASRDFRETNEKLFF. The CDR3, as DNA: TGTGCCAGCAGGGACTTTAGAGAAACTAATGAAAAACTGTTTTTT. This chain connects TRBV6-6 to TRBJ1-4; D not resolved. Per germline, CDR1 MNHNY and CDR2 SVGAGI (reference sequence). This CDR3 has 15 amino acids. Between the trimmed V and J ends, which lost 6 bases and 1 base, there was a span of 12 bases.

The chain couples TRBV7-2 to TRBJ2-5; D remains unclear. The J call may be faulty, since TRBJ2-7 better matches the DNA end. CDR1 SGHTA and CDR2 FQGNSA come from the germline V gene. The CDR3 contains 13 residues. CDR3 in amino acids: CASSPQVIYEQYF. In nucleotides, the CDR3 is TGTGCCAGCAGCCCCCAAGTTATCTACGAGCAGTACTTC.

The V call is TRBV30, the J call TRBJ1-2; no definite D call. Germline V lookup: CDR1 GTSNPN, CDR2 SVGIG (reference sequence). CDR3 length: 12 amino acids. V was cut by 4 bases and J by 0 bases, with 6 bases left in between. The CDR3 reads CAWTVSNYGYTF. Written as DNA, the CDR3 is TGTGCCTGGACCGTATCTAACTATGGCTACACCTTC.

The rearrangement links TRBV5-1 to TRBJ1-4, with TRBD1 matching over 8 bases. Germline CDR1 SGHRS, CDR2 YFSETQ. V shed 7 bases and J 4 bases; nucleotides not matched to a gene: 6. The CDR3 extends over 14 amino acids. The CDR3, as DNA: TGCGCCAGCGGGACAGGTTCCTTTAATGAAAAACTGTTTTTT. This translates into CASGTGSFNEKLFF.

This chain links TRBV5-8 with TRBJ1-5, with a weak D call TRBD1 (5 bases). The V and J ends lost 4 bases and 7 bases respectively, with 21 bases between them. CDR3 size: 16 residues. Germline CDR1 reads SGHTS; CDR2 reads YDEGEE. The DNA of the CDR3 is TGTGCCAGCAGCCTCCGGGACTACCCCAACAACCAGCCCCAGCATTTT. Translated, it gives CASSLRDYPNNQPQHF. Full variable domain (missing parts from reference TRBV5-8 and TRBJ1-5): EAGVTQSPTHLIKTRGQQATLRCSPISGHTSVYWYQQALGLGLQFLLWYDEGEERNRGNFPPRFSGRQFPNYSSELNVNALELEDSALYLCASSLRDYPNNQPQHFGDGTRLSIL.

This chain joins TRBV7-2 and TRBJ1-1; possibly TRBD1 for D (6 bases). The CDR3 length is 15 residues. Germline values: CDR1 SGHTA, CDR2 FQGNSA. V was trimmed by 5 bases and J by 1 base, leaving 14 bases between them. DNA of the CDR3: TGTGCCAGCAGCCGCACCGGGACAACGAACACTGAAGCTTTCTTT. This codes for CASSRTGTTNTEAFF.